The 21 T cell receptor beta chains below were found in one sample sequenced in a study of blood T cell repertoires in COVID-19. The data were produced by immunoSEQ multiplex PCR, yet TCRdb's version contains in-frame clones alone and is incomplete. The table shows about 270,000 clones, with about 89% occurring only once. The sequencing input was PBMCs or T cells enriched from blood (not recorded which). The source is a woman younger than 30 who had recovered from COVID-19.

The rearrangement links TRBV11-3 to TRBJ2-3; 8 bases match TRBD2. The junction had 7 bases not matched to a gene; V was cut back by 3 bases and J by 2 bases. This CDR3 region has 16 residues. Germline-derived CDR1 and CDR2 are SGHNT and YENEEA. CDR3 in amino acids: CASSFRAGGSTDTQYF. CDR3 in DNA: TGTGCCAGCAGCTTTCGTGCGGGGGGTTCCACAGATACGCAGTATTTT.

The rearrangement joins TRBV3-1 (or the pseudogene TRBV3-2) to TRBJ1-3; D is undetermined. The CDR3 spans 15 residues. The germline V and J ends were trimmed by 0 bases and 0 bases, with 6 bases remaining between them. Per the germline V gene, CDR1 is LGHDT and CDR2 is YNNKEL (reference sequence). The CDR3 region has the DNA TGTGCCAGCAGCCAAGATCTCCTCTCTGGAAACACCATATATTTT. Protein product: CASSQDLLSGNTIYF.

The rearrangement joins TRBV2 to TRBJ1-5, with 8 bases lining up with TRBD1. The CDR3 totals 15 residues. From germline, CDR1 is SNHLY and CDR2 FYNNEI. V was clipped by 6 bases and J by 2 bases; unmatched bases: 6. CDR3 nucleotides: TGTGCCAGCAGACCCGACAGGGGCGGCAATCAGCCCCAGCATTTT. It yields the protein CASRPDRGGNQPQHF.

The chain combines TRBV18 with TRBJ2-6; D might be TRBD1 (7 bases). The CDR3 consists of 19 residues. From germline, CDR1 is KGHSH and CDR2 LQKENI. Trimming took off 4 bases at V and 0 bases at J, with 19 bases between the two ends. CDR3 region: CASSQPTGDFVSGANVLTF. The CDR3 DNA reads TGTGCCAGCTCACAACCAACAGGGGACTTCGTCTCTGGGGCCAACGTCCTGACTTTC.

The V and J genes are TRBV29-1 and TRBJ1-4; D gene unclear. Trimming took off 7 bases at V and 10 bases at J, with 13 bases between the two ends. CDR3 size: 11 residues. CDR1 and CDR2 (germline): SQVTM, ANQGSEA. The CDR3 sequence: CSGWAGGKLFF. CDR3 DNA sequence: TGCAGCGGGTGGGCTGGTGGAAAACTGTTTTTT.

The chain recombines TRBV5-4 with TRBJ1-2; 8 nucleotides match TRBD1. Germline CDR1 and CDR2: SGHNT and YYREEE (reference sequence). V lost 4 bases to trimming and J lost 4 bases; unmatched junction nucleotides: 9. The CDR3 length is 15 residues. The CDR3 sequence is CASSPGQGKIYGYTF. The CDR3 coding sequence is TGTGCCAGCAGCCCTGGACAGGGTAAGATCTATGGCTACACCTTC.

This clone was counted only a few times. The chain has TRBV2 and TRBJ1-1; TRBD1 matches 10 bases. This CDR3 region has 17 residues. With 5 bases clipped from V and 4 bases from J, the junction kept 13 bases outside the gene matches. Germline lookup yields CDR1 SNHLY and CDR2 FYNNEI. Written as DNA, the CDR3 is TGTGCCAGCAGTAGACAGGGGGCGCCGCTTTTGGGCACTGAAGCTTTCTTT. Its translation is CASSRQGAPLLGTEAFF.

This chain uses TRBV10-3 with TRBJ1-4; D not resolved. Germline V gene data show CDR1 as ENHRY and CDR2 as SYGVKD. The V end was cut by 0 bases, the J end by 7 bases, with 9 bases between. CDR3 length: 14 amino acids. In DNA, the CDR3 is TGTGCCATCAGTGAGTCGACCGCTAGTGAAAAACTGTTTTTT. Its translation is CAISESTASEKLFF.

V is TRBV28 and J is TRBJ1-2; D may be TRBD1 (5 bases). Trimming removed 8 bases at V and 4 bases at J, with 20 bases between. The germline V gene has CDR1 MDHEN and CDR2 SYDVKM. The CDR3 consists of 15 residues. The CDR3 is CASSGGFGLVYGYTF. CDR3 sequence (DNA): TGTGCCAGCTCCGGGGGTTTTGGGCTCGTCTATGGCTACACCTTC.

The rearrangement links TRBV11-3 to TRBJ1-1; the D is unclear. Germline assignment: CDR1 SGHNT and CDR2 YENEEA. CDR3 length equals 14 residues. The V gene lost 5 bases and the J gene lost 7 bases, with 17 bases spanning the gap. The CDR3 spells CASSPLSRADEAFF. CDR3 nucleotides: TGTGCCAGCAGCCCCCTCAGTCGCGCGGATGAAGCTTTCTTT.

The table lists this clone with a count of one. The V and J genes are TRBV15 and TRBJ1-2; D uncertain. Germline-derived CDR1 and CDR2 are LNHNV and YYDKDF (reference sequence). CDR3 length equals 14 residues. The V end lost 0 bases, the J end lost 6 bases, and 11 bases lay between the germline ends. The CDR3 sequence: CATSRDFEGDGYTF. CDR3 sequence (DNA): TGTGCCACCAGCAGAGATTTCGAGGGAGATGGCTACACCTTC.

The chain employs TRBV10-3 and TRBJ2-7, with 8 bases lining up with TRBD1. V trimming: 8 bases; J trimming: 3 bases; junction bases outside the gene matches: 3. This CDR3 comprises 12 residues. CDR1 and CDR2 (germline): ENHRY, SYGVKD. This CDR3 reads CAIGQGDYEQYF. DNA of the CDR3: TGTGCCATCGGACAGGGCGACTACGAGCAGTACTTC.

The chain couples TRBV7-2 to TRBJ2-5, with 9 bases aligning to TRBD1. CDR1 and CDR2 (germline): SGHTA, FQGNSA. Losses at the gene ends were 6 bases for V and 5 bases for J; bases not matched to a gene: 4. This CDR3 contains 13 residues. Written as DNA, the CDR3 is TGTGCCAGCAGTACAGGGGGCGGGGAGACCCAGTACTTC. Translating gives CASSTGGGETQYF.

This clone was recorded a few times. V is TRBV28 and J is TRBJ2-4, with 10 bases lining up with TRBD2. V trimming: 5 bases; J trimming: 6 bases; junction bases outside the gene matches: 7. This CDR3 region has 15 residues. Germline V CDR1 and CDR2: MDHEN, SYDVKM. In DNA form, the CDR3 reads TGTGCCAGCAGTCCTCCTAGCGGGAGAGCAAACATTCAGTACTTC. It translates to CASSPPSGRANIQYF.

V gene TRBV30 combines with J gene TRBJ1-2; D is undetermined. The CDR3 spans 13 residues. Deletions cut 1 base from V and 4 bases from J, with 10 bases between. CDR1 is GTSNPN, CDR2 SVGIG, per germline (reference sequence). The CDR3 region has the DNA TGTGCCTGGAGTGGCTCCCCGGGCTATGGCTACACCTTC. Its protein is CAWSGSPGYGYTF.

This chain uses TRBV27 with TRBJ2-1; the match to TRBD2 covers 12 bases. The germline CDR1 and CDR2 sequences are MNHEY and SMNVEV (reference sequence). CDR3 size: 14 residues. J gave up 8 bases and V 6 bases, and 5 bases lay outside the gene matches. The CDR3 nucleotides are TGTGCCAGCAGGCTAGCGGGAGGGCCCGATGAGCAGTTCTTC. It yields the protein CASRLAGGPDEQFF.

This rearrangement joins TRBV6-4 to TRBJ2-1, with 7 nucleotides matching TRBD1. Germline values: CDR1 MRHNA, CDR2 SNTAGT. V was pared by 4 bases and J by 6 bases, with 9 bases of the junction left unmatched. The CDR3 is 15 amino acids. The CDR3 loop is CASSALTGSGNEQFF. As DNA, the CDR3 is TGTGCCAGCAGTGCCCTGACAGGGTCGGGCAATGAGCAGTTCTTC.

V and J are TRBV7-9 and TRBJ1-1; D uncertain. Deletions cut 4 bases from V and 3 bases from J, with 6 bases between. This CDR3 is built from 12 residues. Germline V gene sequence: CDR1 SEHNR, CDR2 FQNEAQ (reference sequence). CDR3 sequence reads: CASSSSYTEAFF. The CDR3 nucleotides read TGTGCCAGCAGCTCATCATACACTGAAGCTTTCTTT.

The rearrangement uses TRBV4-1 and TRBJ1-2, with D perhaps TRBD1 (5 bases). Germline CDR1 MGHRA, CDR2 YSYEKL. With 2 bases removed from V and 4 bases from J, the gap between germline ends came to 23 bases. The CDR3 extends over 18 amino acids. The CDR3 loop reads CASSQPPGSRTLAYGYTF. CDR3 DNA sequence: TGCGCCAGCAGCCAACCCCCAGGGTCTAGGACCTTGGCCTATGGCTACACCTTC.

The chain links TRBV4-1 to TRBJ2-5; D unclear. This CDR3 has 14 residues. Germline V gene data show CDR1 as MGHRA and CDR2 as YSYEKL. Trimming took off 1 base at V and 4 bases at J, with 10 bases between the two ends. DNA of the CDR3: TGCGCCAGCAGCCAAGGGTCGCGAAGAGAGACCCAGTACTTC. The encoded protein is CASSQGSRRETQYF.

The CDR3 loop is CASSVVPSGGALDTQYF. CDR3 bases: TGTGCCAGCAGCGTAGTGCCTAGCGGGGGGGCCTTAGATACGCAGTATTTT. This sequence joins TRBV9 and TRBJ2-3; TRBD2 agrees at 12 bases. In germline, CDR1 is SGDLS, CDR2 YYNGEE. Trimming at V came to 0 bases and at J to 5 bases, leaving 7 bases not matched to a gene. This CDR3 contains 17 residues.